The clone carrying this T cell receptor (beta chain) has more than one count but fewer than ten. The sample comes from a study of blood T cell repertoires in COVID-19. From germline, CDR1 is SGHTA and CDR2 FQGNSA. Trimming cost V 8 bases and J 5 bases, with 13 bases left between them. The CDR3 covers 12 residues. Here immunoSEQ multiplex PCR was the method, and the copy in TCRdb shows in-frame clones only, minus some. The table includes approximately 300,000 clones, around 81% detected once. This chain connects TRBV7-2 to TRBJ2-7; the D gene is possibly TRBD1 (6 bases). The specimen sequenced was peripheral blood. This clonotype was obtained from a person aged 65-85 years with COVID-19, enrolled during active disease. CDR3 nucleotides: TGTGCCAGCGGGCAGGGGCCCCACGAGCAGTACTTC. Its protein is CASGQGPHEQYF. The variable domain in full, completed from reference TRBV7-2 and TRBJ2-7, reads GAGVSQSPSNKVTEKGKDVELRCDPISGHTALYWYRQSLGQGLEFLIYFQGNSAPDKSGLPSDRFSAERTGGSVSTLTIQRTQQEDSAVYLCASGQGPHEQYFGPGTRLTVT.